The next 21 T cell receptor beta chains were all read from a single sample in a study of regulatory T cells in long-lasting Graves disease. The time point here: newly diagnosed GD, antithyroid drugs for less than 3 months. Preparation of the TCR library used RNA extracted from PBMCs. Combining iRepertoire HTBI primers with Arm-PCR of CDR3 regions, the authors built TCR beta libraries. From the multiplex PCR reads, TCRdb called clonotypes with MiXCR, one entry per CDR3 protein. The sample records about 620,000 distinct CDR3 sequences, 16% being singletons. This sample also belongs to another study, concerning T cells in Graves' hyperthyroidism and ophthalmopathy.

Sequenced material: peripheral blood mononuclear cells (PBMCs), taken at new diagnosis, from a patient treated with antithyroid drugs. The receptors come from a woman aged 30 to 39 with Graves disease.

At least ten counts were recorded for this clonotype. The chain joins TRBV2 to TRBJ1-1, with no clear D. CDR3 length equals 12 residues. Trimming stripped 2 bases from V and 10 bases from J, with 11 bases between. Germline lookup yields CDR1 SNHLY and CDR2 FYNNEI. The CDR3 DNA reads TGTGCCAGCAGTGAACTTCCCGGAGGAGCTTTCTTT. This encodes CASSELPGGAFF.

This clonotype was seen more than once but under ten times. V is TRBV19 and J is TRBJ1-2; D remains unclear. V was cut by 7 bases and J by 4 bases, with 7 bases left in between. The CDR3 length is 11 residues. CDR1 LNHDA and CDR2 SQIVND come from the germline V gene (reference sequence). The CDR3 loop is CASTYSYGYTF. The CDR3 DNA reads as TGTGCCAGTACATACAGCTATGGCTACACCTTC. Looking up the rest from reference TRBV19 and TRBJ1-2 gives the full variable domain: DGGITQSPKYLFRKEGQNVTLSCEQNLNHDAMYWYRQDPGQGLRLIYYSQIVNDFQKGDIAEGYSVSREKKESFPLTVTSAQKNPTAFYLCASTYSYGYTFGSGTRLTVV.

This clonotype was observed many times. The chain joins TRBV11-2 to TRBJ2-7; perhaps TRBD1 as D (6 bases). This CDR3 region has 13 residues. The germline V and J ends were trimmed by 5 bases and 12 bases, with 20 bases remaining between them. Per germline, CDR1 SGHAT and CDR2 FQNNGV. For the CDR3, the DNA is TGTGCCAGCAGCCCTTTTGGCCTACAGGGACGGTACTTC. Translation: CASSPFGLQGRYF.

In its sample, this clonotype was seen many times. This chain's CDR3 is CASRVLVEQFF. Written as DNA, the CDR3 is TGTGCCAGCAGAGTGTTGGTGGAGCAGTTCTTC. This chain links TRBV12-3 or TRBV12-4 with TRBJ2-1; no clear D gene. The CDR3 sequence is 11 residues long. V lost 6 bases and J lost 10, with 10 bases in between.

This clonotype was recorded many times. The chain employs TRBV7-3 and TRBJ2-2, with 10 bases identical to TRBD2. Looked up from germline, CDR1 is SGHTA and CDR2 is FQGTGA. With 1 base clipped from V and 3 bases from J, the junction kept 14 bases outside the gene matches. The CDR3 is 20 amino acids. As DNA, the CDR3 is TGTGCCAGCAGCTTAAGGTCTACCTCCCTAGCGGGAGCACACACCGGGGAGCTGTTTTTT. Translation gives CASSLRSTSLAGAHTGELFF.

The rearrangement joins TRBV5-1 to TRBJ2-3; D tentatively reads TRBD1 or TRBD2 (5 bases each). The germline gives CDR1 SGHRS, CDR2 YFSETQ. V lost 3 bases and J lost 1, with 21 bases in between. This CDR3 has 18 amino acids. CDR3 sequence reads: CASSSVPGPAPGTDTQYF. In DNA, the CDR3 is TGCGCCAGCAGCTCGGTACCGGGACCCGCCCCTGGCACAGATACGCAGTATTTT.

This clonotype was found many times. The rearrangement uses TRBV20-1 and TRBJ2-7; 8 bases fit TRBD2. Per germline, CDR1 DFQATT and CDR2 SNEGSKA (reference sequence). The CDR3 covers 16 residues. V lost 3 bases, J lost 0 bases, and 10 bases stayed unmatched. As DNA, the CDR3 is TGCAGTGCTAGGTATCTTCTAGCGGGTAGCTCCTACGAGCAGTACTTC. Protein product: CSARYLLAGSSYEQYF.

The table lists this clonotype with a few counts. The J gene is TRBJ2-4, the V gene TRBV19; 8 bases fit TRBD2. Germline-derived CDR1 and CDR2 are LNHDA and SQIVND (reference sequence). The V segment lost 9 bases and the J segment 3 bases; nucleotides outside the gene matches: 13. The CDR3 loop spans 16 amino acids. CDR3 DNA: TGTGCCAGCACCCCCTCTGGAGCGGGGGACAAAAACATTCAGTACTTC. Its protein is CASTPSGAGDKNIQYF.

The chain recombines TRBV6-2 or TRBV6-3 with TRBJ1-4; TRBD1 might be the D (5 bases). V was clipped by 2 bases and J by 2 bases, with 6 bases between them. The CDR3 is 14 amino acids. Per germline, CDR1 MNHEY and CDR2 SVGEGT. DNA of the CDR3: TGTGCCAGCAGTTACGGGGGGACTAATGAAAAACTGTTTTTT. Translation gives CASSYGGTNEKLFF.

This clonotype occurred many times. V gene TRBV7-2 combines with J gene TRBJ2-7, with 8 bases that match TRBD2. The J segment lost 2 bases and the V segment lost 5 bases, leaving 8 bases of the junction unmatched. The length of the CDR3 is 15 residues. Germline CDR1 is SGHTA and CDR2 is FQGNSA. CDR3 protein: CASSESGGAAYEQYF. The CDR3 bases are TGTGCCAGCAGCGAATCCGGGGGGGCGGCCTACGAGCAGTACTTC. Full variable domain (missing parts from reference TRBV7-2 and TRBJ2-7): GAGVSQSPSNKVTEKGKDVELRCDPISGHTALYWYRQSLGQGLEFLIYFQGNSAPDKSGLPSDRFSAERTGGSVSTLTIQRTQQEDSAVYLCASSESGGAAYEQYFGPGTRLTVT.

This clonotype was seen only a few times. The genes are TRBV7-2 and TRBJ2-5; D might be TRBD1 (6 bases). The germline gives CDR1 SGHTA, CDR2 FQGNSA. CDR3 length equals 15 residues. The V end was cut by 5 bases, the J end by 7 bases, with 20 bases between. Written as DNA, the CDR3 is TGTGCCAGCAGCCAAGAACAACAGGGCCTTACGACCCAGTACTTC. Amino acids: CASSQEQQGLTTQYF. Combining the CDR3 with reference TRBV7-2 and TRBJ2-5 gives the whole variable domain GAGVSQSPSNKVTEKGKDVELRCDPISGHTALYWYRQSLGQGLEFLIYFQGNSAPDKSGLPSDRFSAERTGGSVSTLTIQRTQQEDSAVYLCASSQEQQGLTTQYFGPGTRLLVL.

This clonotype appeared many times. The V and J genes are TRBV6-2 or TRBV6-3 and TRBJ1-5; TRBD1 might be the D (6 bases). Germline CDR1 MNHEY, CDR2 SVGEGT. The V end was cut by 2 bases, the J end by 9 bases, with 14 bases between. The CDR3 is made up of 14 amino acids. CDR3 sequence: CASSYTGPFSPQHF. The CDR3 DNA follows: TGTGCCAGCAGTTACACAGGGCCGTTTTCGCCCCAGCATTTT.

V and J are TRBV7-2 and TRBJ2-4; D gene uncertain. Trimming shortened V by 4 bases and J by 3 bases, and 16 bases separated the two germline ends. The CDR3 runs to 16 residues. Germline loops: CDR1 SGHTA, CDR2 FQGNSA. The DNA of the CDR3 is TGTGCCAGCAGCTCCCCCCCACGTTCTAGCAAAAACATTCAGTACTTC. This encodes CASSSPPRSSKNIQYF.

This rearrangement joins TRBV28 to TRBJ2-7; 10 bases are a match to TRBD2. CDR1 and CDR2 (germline): MDHEN, SYDVKM. CDR3 length: 14 amino acids. Losses at the gene ends were 8 bases for V and 4 bases for J; bases not matched to a gene: 8. The CDR3 DNA reads as TGTGCCAGCCGAAAGCGGGAGGGCTCTTACGAGCAGTACTTC. Translated, it gives CASRKREGSYEQYF.

In its sample, this clonotype was seen a few times. The chain combines TRBV24-1 with TRBJ2-7; D unresolved. The CDR3 runs 12 residues. Germline CDR1 KGHDR, CDR2 SFDVKD. Trimming took off 4 bases at V and 3 bases at J, with 6 bases between the two ends. CDR3 nucleotide sequence: TGTGCCACCAGTGACTCCCACTACGAGCAGTACTTC. Translation gives CATSDSHYEQYF.

V gene TRBV6-1 combines with J gene TRBJ1-2; 12 bases map to TRBD1. Losses at the gene ends were 5 bases for V and 4 bases for J; bases not matched to a gene: 8. There are 16 residues in the CDR3. CDR1 is MNHNS and CDR2 is SASEGT in the germline V gene. CDR3 sequence: CASSSSGTGGIYGYTF. For the CDR3, the DNA is TGTGCCAGCAGTAGCTCCGGGACAGGGGGCATCTATGGCTACACCTTC.

This clonotype was seen repeatedly, ten times or more. The J gene is TRBJ2-7, the V gene TRBV12-3 or TRBV12-4; 8 positions agree with TRBD2. This CDR3 has 15 amino acids. V lost 3 bases and J lost 6; bases outside the gene matches: 10. The CDR3 protein is CASSFPTGGYREQYF. The CDR3 nucleotides read TGTGCCAGCAGTTTTCCTACGGGAGGGTATCGCGAGCAGTACTTC.

This clonotype was observed at least ten times. The chain recombines TRBV24-1 with TRBJ1-1; D gene uncertain. This CDR3 comprises 13 residues. The V and J ends lost 5 bases and 10 bases respectively, with 16 bases between them. Germline V gene sequence: CDR1 KGHDR, CDR2 SFDVKD. The CDR3 nucleotides read TGTGCCACCAGTGCCCCAAATCAGGAACTAGCTTTCTTT. Its protein product is CATSAPNQELAFF.

This clonotype was detected a few times. V usage is TRBV2 and J usage is TRBJ1-5; TRBD1 matches 9 bases. The CDR3 spans 15 residues. The trim removed 6 bases at V and 6 bases at J, leaving 9 bases unmatched. CDR1 is SNHLY and CDR2 is FYNNEI in the germline V gene. The CDR3 DNA follows: TGTGCCAGCAGCACCGGGACAGGGAGTTTTCAGCCCCAGCATTTT. Protein product: CASSTGTGSFQPQHF.

This clonotype was seen only a few times. This chain links TRBV20-1 with TRBJ1-4, with a tentative D call TRBD1 (6 bases). The CDR3 has 15 residues. The germline CDR1 and CDR2 sequences are DFQATT and SNEGSKA (reference sequence). The V gene lost 6 bases and the J gene lost 3 bases, with 17 bases spanning the gap. The CDR3 DNA sequence: TGCAGTGCGGACCACGGGGGGCTCCCTAATGAAAAACTGTTTTTT. Its translation: CSADHGGLPNEKLFF.

This CDR3 is CASSKQDYYNEQFF. In DNA form, the CDR3 reads TGCGCCAGCAGCAAGCAGGACTACTACAATGAGCAGTTCTTC. The rearrangement links TRBV5-1 to TRBJ2-1; possibly TRBD2 for D (6 bases). CDR1 is SGHRS, CDR2 YFSETQ, per germline. Trimming cost V 4 bases and J 3 bases, with 11 bases left between them. The CDR3 length is 14 residues.